What follows are 8 T cell receptor beta chains derived from one specimen sequenced in a study of T cell responses to AZD1222 COVID-19 vaccine. Sequencing used immunoSEQ multiplex PCR; TCRdb keeps in-frame clones, though not all of them. The profile shows about 92,000 clones, almost 90% of them singletons. The source material was peripheral blood, sampled on day 0 of AZD1222 vaccination. These receptors all come from an adult in good health.

In this sample, this clone turned up a few times. The J gene is TRBJ2-7, the V gene TRBV5-4; TRBD2 agrees at 7 bases. The V gene end was trimmed by 0 bases and the J gene end by 9 bases; junction bases not matched to a gene: 9. CDR1 and CDR2 (germline): SGHNT, YYREEE (reference sequence). This CDR3 is 14 amino acids long. In DNA, the CDR3 is TGTGCCAGCAGCTTGGATACTAGCGCCGTGGCGCAGTACTTC. As protein: CASSLDTSAVAQYF. Supplemented by reference TRBV5-4 and TRBJ2-7, the full variable domain reads ETGVTQSPTHLIKTRGQQVTLRCSSQSGHNTVSWYQQALGQGPQFIFQYYREEENGRGNFPPRFSGLQFPNYSSELNVNALELDDSALYLCASSLDTSAVAQYFGPGTRLTVT.

The chain uses TRBV3-1 (or the pseudogene TRBV3-2) and TRBJ2-7; 9 nucleotides line up with TRBD2. V shed 6 bases, J shed 2 bases, and the junction held 8 bases outside the gene matches. The germline gives CDR1 LGHDT, CDR2 YNNKEL (reference sequence). The CDR3 has 15 residues. In DNA, the CDR3 is TGTGCCAGCAGTCGGTCCCAGCGGGGGGCCTACGAGCAGTACTTC. Translated: CASSRSQRGAYEQYF.

The chain links TRBV19 to TRBJ2-7, with 11 bases identical to TRBD2. The CDR3 consists of 16 residues. J lost 1 base, V lost 4 bases, and 6 bases had no gene match. Germline values: CDR1 LNHDA, CDR2 SQIVND (reference sequence). The CDR3 loop is CASSSAGTSGSYEQYF. The CDR3 DNA follows: TGTGCCAGTAGTAGCGCCGGGACTAGCGGTTCCTACGAGCAGTACTTC.

The rearrangement uses TRBV18 and TRBJ1-1; no definite D call. Deletions cut 3 bases from V and 1 base from J, with 15 bases between. Germline V gene data show CDR1 as KGHSH and CDR2 as LQKENI. This CDR3 has 16 residues. CDR3 residues: CASSPLNGRENTEAFF. DNA of the CDR3: TGTGCCAGCTCACCCTTAAATGGACGGGAGAACACTGAAGCTTTCTTT.

Here the CDR3 reads CASSLGQFTEAFF. CDR3 DNA: TGTGCCAGCAGCTTAGGGCAGTTCACTGAAGCTTTCTTT. The chain employs TRBV7-3 and TRBJ1-1; no clear D. The germline V gene encodes CDR1 SGHTA and CDR2 FQGTGA. The length of the CDR3 is 13 residues. Trimming removed 2 bases from V and 4 bases from J, with 8 bases in between.

The chain uses TRBV30 and TRBJ2-7; D is unresolved. Trimming stripped 0 bases from V and 1 base from J, with 7 bases between. CDR1 is GTSNPN, CDR2 SVGIG, per germline (reference sequence). This CDR3 is 13 amino acids long. The CDR3 protein is CAWSVQGSYEQYF. CDR3 nucleotide sequence: TGTGCCTGGAGTGTACAAGGATCCTACGAGCAGTACTTC.

The chain has TRBV5-1 and TRBJ2-7; TRBD2 is a possible D gene (8 bases). The germline V gene has CDR1 SGHRS and CDR2 YFSETQ. The V end was cut by 4 bases, the J end by 6 bases, with 17 bases between. This CDR3 comprises 14 residues. CDR3 amino acids: CASSEGLGGGEQYF. In DNA, the CDR3 is TGCGCCAGCAGCGAGGGACTAGGGGGCGGCGAGCAGTACTTC.

The chain joins TRBV7-9 to TRBJ2-5; D is undetermined. CDR1 and CDR2 from the germline V gene are SEHNR and FQNEAQ (reference sequence). Trimming removed 9 bases from V and 5 bases from J, with 16 bases in between. The CDR3 loop spans 13 amino acids. The CDR3 loop reads CASTPPRMETQYF. The CDR3 nucleotides are TGTGCCAGTACACCCCCCAGAATGGAGACCCAGTACTTC.